The 29 T cell receptor beta chains below were found in one sample sequenced in a study of neoadjuvant anti-PD-1 for oral cavity cancer. Indicated time point: after neoadjuvant nivolumab, at surgical resection. Sequenced by immunoSEQ multiplex PCR; TCRdb stores in-frame clones only, minus some. This sample has 55,000 to 80,000 clones, with 86% found just once. The sample here was PBMCs, taken after nivolumab (anti-PD-1) treatment. The origin of the receptors is a person between 40 and 79 years old with oral cavity squamous cell carcinoma.

A few counts support this clone. V is TRBV10-2 and J is TRBJ1-1; 11 nucleotides align to TRBD1. This CDR3 spans 19 amino acids. J lost 5 bases, V lost 3 bases, and 17 bases had no gene match. Per germline, CDR1 WSHSY and CDR2 SAAADI. The CDR3 bases are TGCGCCAGCAGTGATCCCAGCGATCCCGGGACAGGGGGAGGTACTGAAGCTTTCTTT. The encoded protein is CASSDPSDPGTGGGTEAFF.

This clone was seen just once. This chain links TRBV5-4 with TRBJ1-1, with 7 bases that match TRBD1. CDR1 and CDR2 from the germline V gene are SGHNT and YYREEE (reference sequence). V was clipped by 0 bases and J by 2 bases; unmatched bases: 1. The CDR3 has 14 amino acids. In nucleotides, the CDR3 is TGTGCCAGCAGCTTGGGGGACAGAAACACTGAAGCTTTCTTT. This gives the protein CASSLGDRNTEAFF.

The chain couples TRBV28 to TRBJ2-7; no clear D. The CDR3 has 13 residues. Trimming left V 3 bases short and J 2 bases short, with 8 bases between. Germline V CDR1 and CDR2: MDHEN, SYDVKM. CDR3 sequence: CASSLFFPYEQYF. CDR3 nucleotides: TGTGCCAGCAGTTTGTTTTTCCCCTACGAGCAGTACTTC. Full variable domain (rest looked up from reference TRBV28 and TRBJ2-7): DVKVTQSSRYLVKRTGEKVFLECVQDMDHENMFWYRQDPGLGLRLIYFSYDVKMKEKGDIPEGYSVSREKKERFSLILESASTNQTSMYLCASSLFFPYEQYFGPGTRLTVT.

A remark on this clone: The junction departs from the called germline gene at one end, perhaps through a read error. This chain connects TRBV7-7 to TRBJ2-3, with a weak D call TRBD2 (5 bases). The germline CDR1 and CDR2 sequences are SSHAT and FNYEAQ (reference sequence). The CDR3 totals 15 residues. CDR3 nucleotides: TGTGCTAGCAGCTTAAGCTCGGGGAGCACAGATACGCAGTATTTT. This gives the protein CASSLSSGSTDTQYF. The full variable domain, completed using reference TRBV7-7 and TRBJ2-3, is GAGVSQSPRYKVTKRGQDVTLRCDPISSHATLYWYQQALGQGPEFLTYFNYEAQPDKSGLPSDRFSAERPEGSISTLTIQRTEQRDSAMYRCASSLSSGSTDTQYFGPGTRLTVL.

The chain links TRBV29-1 to TRBJ1-6; 9 positions match TRBD1. CDR3 length: 14 residues. Germline V gene data show CDR1 as SQVTM and CDR2 as ANQGSEA. V shed 6 bases, J shed 6 bases, and the junction held 6 bases outside the gene matches. The CDR3 reads CSVTDRGGNSPLHF. CDR3 DNA: TGCAGCGTAACGGACAGGGGAGGTAATTCACCCCTCCACTTT. The whole variable domain, remainder taken from reference TRBV29-1 and TRBJ1-6, is SAVISQKPSRDICQRGTSLTIQCQVDSQVTMMFWYRQQPGQSLTLIATANQGSEATYESGFVIDKFPISRPNLTFSTLTVSNMSPEDSSIYLCSVTDRGGNSPLHFGNGTRLTVT.

The chain employs TRBV5-5 and TRBJ1-1; D uncertain. The V gene's germline CDR1 is SGHKS and CDR2 YYEKEE (reference sequence). The CDR3 covers 13 residues. The V end lost 0 bases, the J end lost 4 bases, and 7 bases lay between the germline ends. The CDR3: CASSLESATEAFF. The DNA of the CDR3 is TGTGCCAGCAGCTTGGAGAGCGCCACTGAAGCTTTCTTT.

The CDR3 region has the DNA TGTGCCAGCAGTGAGGGAGTTGACTATGGCTACACCTTC. It yields the protein CASSEGVDYGYTF. The chain recombines TRBV6-1 with TRBJ1-2; D uncertain. V lost 3 bases to trimming and J lost 3 bases, with 8 bases between them. The length of the CDR3 is 13 residues. Per the germline V gene, CDR1 is MNHNS and CDR2 is SASEGT.

The chain uses TRBV2 and TRBJ2-7, with D perhaps TRBD1 (5 bases). V was trimmed by 7 bases and J by 4 bases, leaving 14 bases between them. Germline V lookup: CDR1 SNHLY, CDR2 FYNNEI. This CDR3 comprises 13 residues. The CDR3 nucleotides are TGTGCCAGCAAGCGACAGAAACTATACGAGCAGTACTTC. This translates into CASKRQKLYEQYF. Drawing the rest from reference TRBV2 and TRBJ2-7, the complete variable domain is EPEVTQTPSHQVTQMGQEVILRCVPISNHLYFYWYRQILGQKVEFLVSFYNNEISEKSEIFDDQFSVERPDGSNFTLKIRSTKLEDSAMYFCASKRQKLYEQYFGPGTRLTVT.

The chain is built from TRBV14 and TRBJ1-2; D remains ambiguous. Germline V gene lookup returns CDR1 SGHDN and CDR2 FVKESK. This CDR3 has 13 amino acids. Trimming shortened V by 4 bases and J by 4 bases, and 10 bases separated the two germline ends. CDR3 sequence reads: CASSPGPSYGYTF. The CDR3 DNA reads TGTGCCAGCAGCCCCGGACCTTCCTATGGCTACACCTTC.

This chain connects TRBV29-1 to TRBJ1-1; D unresolved. Germline V gene lookup returns CDR1 SQVTM and CDR2 ANQGSEA. The ends were cut back, 6 bases at V and 7 bases at J, with 12 bases in the middle. The length of the CDR3 is 11 residues. The CDR3 reads CSVEPANEAFF. The CDR3 DNA follows: TGCAGCGTCGAACCAGCGAATGAAGCTTTCTTT.

V is TRBV7-8 and J is TRBJ2-1; D not certain. Germline V gene data show CDR1 as SGHVS and CDR2 as FQNEAQ. V dropped 2 bases and J dropped 4 bases, with 15 bases sitting between them. CDR3 length: 16 amino acids. In DNA form, the CDR3 reads TGTGCCAGCAGCTTAACGATAACCCCCCAATACAATGAGCAGTTCTTC. This translates into CASSLTITPQYNEQFF.

V and J are TRBV5-1 and TRBJ1-2, with no clear D. V lost 4 bases, J lost 1 base, and 14 bases lay in between. The CDR3 totals 15 residues. CDR1 SGHRS and CDR2 YFSETQ come from the germline V gene. The CDR3 spells CASSADGQFNYGYTF. The CDR3 DNA follows: TGCGCCAGCAGCGCCGACGGCCAGTTTAACTATGGCTACACCTTC.

This clone was recorded a few times. The genes are TRBV5-6 and TRBJ1-5; D gene unclear. V lost 0 bases and J lost 3, with 7 bases in between. From germline, CDR1 is SGHDT and CDR2 YYEEEE. This CDR3 region has 14 residues. CDR3 protein: CASSLGQSNQPQHF. CDR3 coding DNA: TGTGCCAGCAGCTTGGGACAATCCAATCAGCCCCAGCATTTT.

CDR3: CASSLAGRSGYTF. CDR3 bases: TGCGCCAGCAGCTTGGCGGGCCGCTCTGGCTACACCTTC. This chain joins TRBV5-1 and TRBJ1-2; the D is unclear. CDR3 length: 13 residues. Trimming removed 0 bases at V and 7 bases at J, with 10 bases between. Per the germline V gene, CDR1 is SGHRS and CDR2 is YFSETQ.

DNA for the CDR3: TGCGCCAGCAGCTTGGCCAGGGCCGTTCCTCTGCCCCGATTTAATGAGCAGTTCTTC. It translates to CASSLARAVPLPRFNEQFF. This sequence joins TRBV5-1 and TRBJ2-1; the D gene is possibly TRBD1 (5 bases). The germline CDR1 and CDR2 sequences are SGHRS and YFSETQ. V was cut by 0 bases and J by 7 bases, with 26 bases left in between. This CDR3 is 19 amino acids long.

The V gene is TRBV27, the J gene TRBJ2-4, with 11 bases that match TRBD1. This CDR3 has 16 amino acids. The V gene end was trimmed by 5 bases and the J gene end by 8 bases; junction bases not matched to a gene: 11. CDR1 is MNHEY and CDR2 is SMNVEV in the germline V gene (reference sequence). Here the CDR3 DNA reads TGTGCCAGCAGTCCAGGACAGGGGGCGCGTACGTACATTCAGTACTTC. It codes for CASSPGQGARTYIQYF.

The gene calls are TRBV30 and TRBJ1-2, with D unresolved. Trimming took off 2 bases at V and 7 bases at J, with 14 bases between the two ends. This CDR3 contains 13 residues. The germline V gene has CDR1 GTSNPN and CDR2 SVGIG (reference sequence). The CDR3 sequence is CAWSSNGDFGYTF. The CDR3 region has the DNA TGTGCCTGGAGTTCCAATGGCGACTTTGGCTACACCTTC.

In this sample, this clone turned up a few times. The chain uses TRBV7-6 and TRBJ2-7; tentative D call: TRBD2 (6 bases). Looked up from germline, CDR1 is SGHVS and CDR2 is FNYEAQ. Trimming stripped 0 bases from V and 7 bases from J, with 22 bases between. The CDR3 is made up of 17 amino acids. CDR3 loop: CASSLAPTRGRAGEQYF. The CDR3 DNA follows: TGTGCCAGCAGCTTAGCCCCCACGAGAGGCAGGGCGGGGGAGCAGTACTTC.

This clone was seen only once. V usage is TRBV11-3 and J usage is TRBJ2-1; D not resolved. This CDR3 is 16 amino acids long. Germline loops: CDR1 SGHNT, CDR2 YENEEA. V dropped 6 bases and J dropped 2 bases, with 17 bases sitting between them. The CDR3 loop reads CASSSSRSEPYNEQFF. As DNA, the CDR3 is TGTGCCAGCAGTTCCAGTAGGTCGGAGCCCTACAATGAGCAGTTCTTC.

The chain joins TRBV7-6 to TRBJ2-2; D might be TRBD2 (6 bases). This CDR3 comprises 15 residues. V lost 0 bases to trimming and J lost 2 bases, with 7 bases between them. Germline V gene lookup returns CDR1 SGHVS and CDR2 FNYEAQ. The CDR3 loop reads CASSLAGGNTGELFF. CDR3 bases: TGTGCCAGCAGCTTAGCCGGGGGAAACACCGGGGAGCTGTTTTTT.

V usage is TRBV2 and J usage is TRBJ2-3; D remains ambiguous. With 1 base removed from V and 1 base from J, the gap between germline ends came to 3 bases. Germline CDR1 SNHLY, CDR2 FYNNEI. The CDR3 extends over 13 amino acids. CDR3 residues: CASSEVGTDTQYF. The DNA of the CDR3 is TGTGCCAGCAGTGAAGTTGGCACAGATACGCAGTATTTT.

This chain links TRBV5-4 with TRBJ2-1; D is ambiguous. With 2 bases removed from V and 0 bases from J, the gap between germline ends came to 15 bases. Germline CDR1 is SGHNT and CDR2 is YYREEE (reference sequence). The CDR3 runs to 17 residues. CDR3 loop: CASSFPEFGRSYNEQFF. CDR3 sequence (DNA): TGTGCCAGCAGCTTCCCCGAATTCGGGCGCTCCTACAATGAGCAGTTCTTC.

The chain employs TRBV5-1 and TRBJ1-3, with 7 bases identical to TRBD1. The CDR3 is made up of 13 amino acids. V gave up 1 base and J gave up 6 bases; unmatched junction bases: 1. The V gene's germline CDR1 is SGHRS and CDR2 YFSETQ. This CDR3 reads CASSLTGENTIYF. CDR3 sequence (DNA): TGCGCCAGCAGCTTGACAGGGGAAAACACCATATATTTT.

The chain links TRBV5-4 to TRBJ1-2, with 9 bases that match TRBD1. The CDR3 loop spans 16 amino acids. The J segment lost 1 base and the V segment lost 5 bases, leaving 9 bases of the junction unmatched. Germline lookup yields CDR1 SGHNT and CDR2 YYREEE (reference sequence). The chain's CDR3 is CASRQGQGILNYGYTF. DNA for the CDR3: TGTGCCAGCAGACAGGGACAGGGTATTCTTAACTATGGCTACACCTTC.

The chain links TRBV4-2 to TRBJ2-2; D unresolved. V lost 7 bases and J lost 4, with 10 bases in between. The germline gives CDR1 LGHNA, CDR2 YNFKEQ. The CDR3 loop spans 13 amino acids. The CDR3 loop reads CASNLQPTGELFF. The DNA of the CDR3 is TGTGCCAGCAACCTACAACCCACCGGGGAGCTGTTTTTT.

The chain carries TRBV6-1 and TRBJ1-4; D call uncertain. Germline V gene sequence: CDR1 MNHNS, CDR2 SASEGT. The CDR3 is made up of 16 amino acids. V was cut by 0 bases and J by 7 bases, with 15 bases left in between. CDR3 sequence reads: CASSEALRRVAEKLFF. CDR3 nucleotides: TGTGCCAGCAGTGAAGCGCTTCGACGGGTAGCTGAAAAACTGTTTTTT.

This clone has more than one count but fewer than ten. The V call is TRBV6-1, the J call TRBJ2-5, with D possibly TRBD2 on 6 matching bases. This CDR3 has 13 amino acids. Germline values: CDR1 MNHNS, CDR2 SASEGT. V lost 4 bases and J lost 7, with 13 bases in between. CDR3 loop: CASSGGAGGTQYF. The CDR3 nucleotides are TGTGCCAGCAGTGGAGGAGCGGGCGGGACCCAGTACTTC.

V and J are TRBV2 and TRBJ1-5; D remains unclear. This CDR3 has 15 amino acids. V dropped 8 bases and J dropped 5 bases, with 19 bases sitting between them. From germline, CDR1 is SNHLY and CDR2 FYNNEI. CDR3 amino acids: CASSEGGIWYQPQHF. The DNA of the CDR3 is TGTGCCAGCTCCGAGGGAGGGATCTGGTATCAGCCCCAGCATTTT.

This clone was seen only once. The chain carries TRBV23-1 and TRBJ1-2; tentative D call: TRBD1 (5 bases). TRBV23-1 is an ORF; its function is uncertain. With 2 bases removed from V and 6 bases from J, the gap between germline ends came to 19 bases. CDR3 length: 16 residues. The CDR3 here is CASSQGRGEGFHGYTF. CDR3 DNA: TGCGCCAGCAGTCAAGGGAGAGGGGAGGGCTTCCATGGCTACACCTTC.